This note documents a single T cell receptor (beta chain) sequence. This entry is derived from a study of blood T cell repertoires in COVID-19. Across the whole study: From the United States, Italy and Spain came samples of acute and convalescent COVID-19. Sources were T cells, B-cell-depleted T cells, or PBMCs; the material itself was cDNA or gDNA.

Per the original methods: Counts of nucleated cells, estimated from reference gene primer amplification, were obtained. TCRdb keeps only in-frame clones here, not all; method: immunoSEQ multiplex PCR. V and J calls plus clone size are reproduced from that table; the DNA served to infer D and trimming. The sample includes roughly 210,000 clones, about 88% seen only once; the top ten take under 2%. V was pared by 8 bases and J by 0 bases, with 14 bases between. Germline V lookup: CDR1 ENHRY, CDR2 SYGVKD. This CDR3 has 15 amino acids. The receptor's source is a man in his 70s with acute or convalescent COVID-19. The genes are TRBV10-3 and TRBJ1-3; no clear D gene. Sequenced input: peripheral blood. The CDR3 loop reads CAIGAGQLSGNTIYF. DNA for the CDR3: TGTGCCATCGGCGCGGGCCAGCTCTCTGGAAACACCATATATTTT.